This T cell receptor beta chain was recorded in a study of CD8 T cells in Susac syndrome. Germline assignment: CDR1 SGHAT and CDR2 FQDESV (reference sequence). This CDR3 spans 15 amino acids. V was clipped by 5 bases and J by 3 bases, with 13 bases between them. The patients who served as multiple sclerosis controls were treatment-naive and had stable or active relapsing-remitting disease that fulfilled the revised McDonald criteria. Purification of the CD8+ and CD4+ T cells relied on negative isolation, and TEMRA cells underwent FACS enrichment. RNA amounts of about 0.5 to 1 ug underwent reverse transcription with random hexamers. TCRdb used MiXCR to reprocess the immunoSEQ multiplex PCR reads, holding one entry per CDR3 protein. The data hold about 200,000 distinct CDR3 sequences, with 90% to 95% observed a single time.

Input material: CD4+ T cells from PBMCs. The receptor comes from a human donor with multiple sclerosis. The V and J genes are TRBV11-1 and TRBJ1-4; D remains unclear. CDR3: CASSASSGANEKLFF. The CDR3 bases are TGTGCCAGCAGCGCCAGCTCCGGGGCTAATGAAAAACTGTTTTTT.